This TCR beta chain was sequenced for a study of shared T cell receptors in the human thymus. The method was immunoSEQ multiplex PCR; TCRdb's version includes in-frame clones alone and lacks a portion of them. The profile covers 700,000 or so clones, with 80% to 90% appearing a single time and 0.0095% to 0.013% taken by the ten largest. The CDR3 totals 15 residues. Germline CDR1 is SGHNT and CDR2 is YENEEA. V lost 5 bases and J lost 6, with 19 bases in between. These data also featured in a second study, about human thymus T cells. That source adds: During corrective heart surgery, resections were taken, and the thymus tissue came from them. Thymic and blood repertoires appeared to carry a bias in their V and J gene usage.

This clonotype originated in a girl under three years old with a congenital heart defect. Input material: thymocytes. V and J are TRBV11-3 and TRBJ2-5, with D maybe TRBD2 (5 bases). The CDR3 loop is CASSLGVDCLKTQYF. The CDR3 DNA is TGTGCCAGCAGCCTCGGAGTGGACTGCTTAAAGACCCAGTACTTC.